This TCR beta chain is from a study of T cells in Graves' hyperthyroidism and ophthalmopathy. General study results and limits: In the blood, most expanded thyroid clonotypes above 0.001 appeared as well. In validation, the model predicted ophthalmopathy. These predictions came a median about 6.8 months before onset.

Amplification targeted TCR beta CDR3 regions from RNA transcripts. The TCR CDR3 was amplified in a first-round RT-PCR using the HTBI primer set. TCRdb re-called the multiplex PCR reads through MiXCR, storing one row per CDR3 protein. The sample lists a few hundred thousand distinct CDR3 sequences, over 45% seen once, with about two fifths in the top ten. This clonotype has only a few counts. What it recognizes is unknown. What was sequenced was peripheral blood or thyroid tissue (not recorded which). This sequence was found in an adult woman with Graves' disease, either hyperthyroidism or ophthalmopathy (not recorded which).

CDR3 region: CSASWAGANVLTF. DNA of the CDR3: TGCAGTGCTAGTTGGGCTGGGGCCAACGTCCTGACTTTC. The chain recombines TRBV20-1 with TRBJ2-6; no clear D. The V end lost 3 bases, the J end lost 2 bases, and 5 bases lay between the germline ends. Germline V gene sequence: CDR1 DFQATT, CDR2 SNEGSKA (reference sequence). This CDR3 has 13 residues.